The TCR beta chain described here comes from a study of metastatic and nonmetastatic thyroid tumors. No treatment of any kind had been given to any patient before thyroid surgery. The authors' processing: The study built a papillary thyroid cancer distant-metastasis classifier from CDR3 differences across clinicopathological groups. With MiXCR, TCRdb reprocessed the PCR reads. It is TCRdb's table, rather than the study itself, that gives the V and J calls and clone size. The data hold 10,000 to 15,000 clones, with around 30% observed a single time. The CDR3 has 16 amino acids. The V end was cut by 5 bases, the J end by 4 bases, with 18 bases between. Germline V gives CDR1 DFQATT, CDR2 SNEGSKA (reference sequence).

This clonotype was obtained from a female donor with papillary thyroid cancer or a benign thyroid nodule (not recorded which). Some clones in this sample may be carry-over from other donors' samples. The chain uses TRBV20-1 and TRBJ2-6, with D maybe TRBD1 (5 bases). Sequenced sample: tumor tissue. The CDR3 sequence: CSAPNNRWRGANVLTF. The CDR3 bases are TGCAGTGCTCCTAATAACAGGTGGCGGGGGGCCAACGTCCTGACTTTC.